Given below is one T cell receptor beta chain in context. CDR3 length: 14 amino acids. The ends were cut back, 5 bases at V and 6 bases at J, with 14 bases in the middle. Germline CDR1 is LNHDA and CDR2 is SQIVND (reference sequence). The sample comes from a study of blood T cell repertoires in COVID-19. Using immunoSEQ multiplex PCR, the repertoire was profiled, and TCRdb retains in-frame clones only, with some absent. Here the sample spans 180,000 or so clones, approximately 80% being singletons. The receptor was isolated from a man aged 50-60 years who had recovered from COVID-19. The V and J genes are TRBV19 and TRBJ1-5, with D perhaps TRBD1 (6 bases). The sequenced material came from PBMCs or T cells enriched from blood (not recorded which). CDR3 amino acids: CASSVYRAGQPQHF. The CDR3 DNA reads TGTGCCAGTAGTGTCTACAGGGCCGGTCAGCCCCAGCATTTT.